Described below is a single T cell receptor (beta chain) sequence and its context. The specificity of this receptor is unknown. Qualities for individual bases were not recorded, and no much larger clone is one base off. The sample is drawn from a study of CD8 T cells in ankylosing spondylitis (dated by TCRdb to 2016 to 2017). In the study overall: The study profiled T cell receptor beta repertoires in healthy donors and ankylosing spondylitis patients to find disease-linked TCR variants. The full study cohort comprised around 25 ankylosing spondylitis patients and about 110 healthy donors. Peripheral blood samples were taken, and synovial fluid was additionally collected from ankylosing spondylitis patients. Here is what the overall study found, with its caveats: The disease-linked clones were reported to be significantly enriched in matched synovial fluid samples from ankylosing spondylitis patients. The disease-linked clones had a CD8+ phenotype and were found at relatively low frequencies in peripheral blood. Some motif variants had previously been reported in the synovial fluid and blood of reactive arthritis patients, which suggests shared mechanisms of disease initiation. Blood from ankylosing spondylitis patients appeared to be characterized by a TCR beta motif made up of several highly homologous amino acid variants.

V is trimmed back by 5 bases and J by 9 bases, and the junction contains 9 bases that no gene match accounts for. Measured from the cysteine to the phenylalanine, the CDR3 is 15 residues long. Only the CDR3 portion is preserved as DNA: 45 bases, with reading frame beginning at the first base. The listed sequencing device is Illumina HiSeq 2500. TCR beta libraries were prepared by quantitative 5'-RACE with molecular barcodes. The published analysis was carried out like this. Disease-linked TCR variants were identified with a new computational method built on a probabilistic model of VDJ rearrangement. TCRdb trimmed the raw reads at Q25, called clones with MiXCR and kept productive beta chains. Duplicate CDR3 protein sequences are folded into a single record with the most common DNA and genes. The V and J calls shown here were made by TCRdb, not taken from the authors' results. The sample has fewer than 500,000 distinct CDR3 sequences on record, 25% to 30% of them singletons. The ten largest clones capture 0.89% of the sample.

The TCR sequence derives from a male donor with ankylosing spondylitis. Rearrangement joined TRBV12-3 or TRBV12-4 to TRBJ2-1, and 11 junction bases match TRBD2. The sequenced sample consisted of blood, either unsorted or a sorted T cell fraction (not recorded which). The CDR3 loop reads CASSQLSGRAGEQFF. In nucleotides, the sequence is TGTGCCAGCAGTCAACTTAGCGGGAGGGCCGGTGAGCAGTTCTTC.